The rows below give T cell receptor beta chains drawn from one sample of a study of T cells after yellow fever vaccination. TCRdb re-analysed the 5' RACE reads in MiXCR, keeping a single row per CDR3 protein. The sample contains 300,000 to 400,000 distinct CDR3 sequences, 8.7% of which appear only once. The sample here was PBMCs, taken on the day of the first yellow fever vaccination. These receptors came from a man aged 18 to 30 who received the YFV17D yellow fever vaccine. The CDR3 runs from the conserved cysteine through the conserved F or W. The D gene is left open where the match is weak. Size tells how often a clone was seen (once, few, many) or the class of an expanded clone, and some rows leave it out.

cdr3_aa: CSAGTTRDFGGMNTEAFF; cdr3_nt: TGCAGTGCTGGAACTACCCGGGACTTCGGGGGGATGAACACTGAAGCTTTCTTT; v_call: TRBV20-1; j_call: TRBJ1-1; d_call: .; clone_size: once
cdr3_aa: CASSVTGSNSPLHF; cdr3_nt: TGTGCCAGCAGCGTGACAGGGTCCAATTCACCCCTCCACTTT; v_call: TRBV5-5; j_call: TRBJ1-6; d_call: TRBD1; clone_size: few
cdr3_aa: CASSTPGQGSHEQYF; cdr3_nt: TGTGCCAGCAGTACCCCGGGACAGGGGTCCCACGAGCAGTACTTC; v_call: TRBV12-3/TRBV12-4; j_call: TRBJ2-7; d_call: TRBD1; clone_size: .
cdr3_aa: CASRNVEFSGANVLTF; cdr3_nt: TGTGCCAGCAGGAACGTGGAGTTTTCTGGGGCCAACGTCCTGACTTTC; v_call: TRBV7-9; j_call: TRBJ2-6; d_call: .; clone_size: few
cdr3_aa: CASSDSGATNEKLFF; cdr3_nt: TGTGCCAGCAGTGATTCGGGAGCAACTAATGAAAAACTGTTTTTT; v_call: TRBV6-1; j_call: TRBJ1-4; d_call: .; clone_size: many
cdr3_aa: CASTDTRNIQYF; cdr3_nt: TGTGCCAGCACCGACACGCGGAACATTCAGTACTTC; v_call: TRBV12-3/TRBV12-4; j_call: TRBJ2-4; d_call: .; clone_size: few
cdr3_aa: CASSYNAGTGINIQYF; cdr3_nt: TGTGCCAGCAGTTACAACGCCGGGACAGGGATCAACATTCAGTACTTC; v_call: TRBV6-2/TRBV6-3; j_call: TRBJ2-4; d_call: TRBD1; clone_size: .
cdr3_aa: CASSRDRGRGTDTQYF; cdr3_nt: TGTGCCAGCAGCCGCGACAGGGGGCGAGGCACAGATACGCAGTATTTT; v_call: TRBV12-3/TRBV12-4; j_call: TRBJ2-3; d_call: TRBD1; clone_size: many
cdr3_aa: CSARHSIAETQYF; cdr3_nt: TGCAGTGCCCGACATTCAATAGCGGAGACCCAGTACTTC; v_call: TRBV20-1; j_call: TRBJ2-5; d_call: .; clone_size: .
cdr3_aa: CASGQYYGYTF; cdr3_nt: TGTGCCAGCGGGCAATACTATGGCTACACCTTC; v_call: TRBV12-3/TRBV12-4; j_call: TRBJ1-2; d_call: .; clone_size: .
cdr3_aa: CASSYSVGLYNEQFF; cdr3_nt: TGTGCCAGCAGTTACTCCGTGGGGCTCTACAATGAGCAGTTCTTC; v_call: TRBV6-5; j_call: TRBJ2-1; d_call: .; clone_size: .
cdr3_aa: CASSPTTGAGNTIYF; cdr3_nt: TGCGCCAGCAGCCCTACGACAGGGGCCGGAAACACCATATATTTT; v_call: TRBV4-3; j_call: TRBJ1-3; d_call: TRBD1; clone_size: .
cdr3_aa: CASSYPNTGELFF; cdr3_nt: TGTGCCAGCAGTTATCCCAACACCGGGGAGCTGTTTTTT; v_call: TRBV6-6; j_call: TRBJ2-2; d_call: .; clone_size: few
cdr3_aa: CASSYSLLATDTQYF; cdr3_nt: TGTGCCAGCAGTTACTCCCTACTAGCGACAGATACGCAGTATTTT; v_call: TRBV6-5; j_call: TRBJ2-3; d_call: TRBD2; clone_size: .
cdr3_aa: CASSQERGGPDTQYF; cdr3_nt: TGTGCCAGCAGCCAAGAGCGGGGGGGCCCAGATACGCAGTATTTT; v_call: TRBV4-2; j_call: TRBJ2-3; d_call: TRBD2; clone_size: many
cdr3_aa: CASSRWETQYF; cdr3_nt: TGTGCCAGCAGCCGGTGGGAGACCCAGTACTTC; v_call: TRBV3-1; j_call: TRBJ2-5; d_call: .; clone_size: many
cdr3_aa: CASSFDRADDTQYF; cdr3_nt: TGTGCCAGCAGTTTCGACAGGGCGGACGATACGCAGTATTTT; v_call: TRBV12-3/TRBV12-4; j_call: TRBJ2-3; d_call: TRBD1; clone_size: many
cdr3_aa: CATSTTRTGRNTEAFF; cdr3_nt: TGTGCCACCAGCACGACAAGGACAGGGCGCAACACTGAAGCTTTCTTT; v_call: TRBV15; j_call: TRBJ1-1; d_call: TRBD1; clone_size: few
cdr3_aa: CASGPNQPQHF; cdr3_nt: TGTGCCTCCGGACCTAATCAGCCCCAGCATTTT; v_call: TRBV10-3; j_call: TRBJ1-5; d_call: .; clone_size: few
cdr3_aa: CASSGWRDTEAFF; cdr3_nt: TGTGCCAGCAGCGGGTGGAGAGACACTGAAGCTTTCTTT; v_call: TRBV7-2; j_call: TRBJ1-1; d_call: .; clone_size: few
cdr3_aa: CASSQGAYRAQYF; cdr3_nt: TGCGCCAGCAGCCAAGGGGCCTATCGGGCCCAGTACTTC; v_call: TRBV4-1; j_call: TRBJ2-5; d_call: .; clone_size: .
cdr3_aa: CASSLGGLAGGVTDTQYF; cdr3_nt: TGCGCCAGCAGCTTGGGAGGCCTAGCGGGCGGGGTAACAGATACGCAGTATTTT; v_call: TRBV5-1; j_call: TRBJ2-3; d_call: TRBD2; clone_size: .
cdr3_aa: CASEGMPGSYNEQFF; cdr3_nt: TGTGCCAGCGAAGGAATGCCAGGGTCCTACAATGAGCAGTTCTTC; v_call: TRBV13; j_call: TRBJ2-1; d_call: .; clone_size: few
cdr3_aa: CASSYGPGSETQYF; cdr3_nt: TGCGCCAGCAGCTACGGACCAGGTAGCGAGACCCAGTACTTC; v_call: TRBV5-1; j_call: TRBJ2-5; d_call: .; clone_size: many
cdr3_aa: CASSRGKTPLHF; cdr3_nt: TGTGCCAGCAGCCGCGGCAAGACACCCCTCCACTTT; v_call: TRBV4-2; j_call: TRBJ1-6; d_call: .; clone_size: few
cdr3_aa: CASSPWLGSSSYEQYF; cdr3_nt: TGTGCCAGCAGTCCATGGCTGGGGTCCTCCTCCTACGAGCAGTACTTC; v_call: TRBV2; j_call: TRBJ2-7; d_call: .; clone_size: .
cdr3_aa: CASSYSGQKNTEAFF; cdr3_nt: TGTGCCAGCAGTTACTCAGGACAGAAGAACACTGAAGCTTTCTTT; v_call: TRBV6-5; j_call: TRBJ1-1; d_call: .; clone_size: .
cdr3_aa: CATSAPGLATPQPQYF; cdr3_nt: TGTGCCACCAGCGCTCCGGGACTAGCGACACCCCAGCCGCAGTATTTT; v_call: TRBV15; j_call: TRBJ2-3; d_call: TRBD2; clone_size: few
cdr3_aa: CASSPDHQETQYF; cdr3_nt: TGTGCCAGCAGCCCGGACCATCAAGAGACCCAGTACTTC; v_call: TRBV7-7; j_call: TRBJ2-5; d_call: .; clone_size: .
cdr3_aa: CASSRMSISAGNTIYF; cdr3_nt: TGTGCCAGCAGCCGGATGTCCATCAGCGCTGGAAACACCATATATTTT; v_call: TRBV7-6; j_call: TRBJ1-3; d_call: .; clone_size: few
cdr3_aa: CASGPTGIDYEQYF; cdr3_nt: TGTGCTAGTGGCCCAACAGGGATTGACTACGAGCAGTACTTC; v_call: TRBV12-5; j_call: TRBJ2-7; d_call: .; clone_size: many
cdr3_aa: CASSGPNSYGYTF; cdr3_nt: TGTGCCAGCAGCGGTCCAAATAGCTATGGCTACACCTTC; v_call: TRBV7-9; j_call: TRBJ1-2; d_call: .; clone_size: .
cdr3_aa: CASSQDLRTAYEQYF; cdr3_nt: TGCGCCAGCAGCCAAGACCTCCGGACAGCTTACGAGCAGTACTTC; v_call: TRBV4-1; j_call: TRBJ2-7; d_call: .; clone_size: few
cdr3_aa: CASSVGGVSYEQYF; cdr3_nt: TGTGCCAGCAGCGTGGGGGGGGTCTCCTACGAGCAGTACTTC; v_call: TRBV5-6; j_call: TRBJ2-7; d_call: TRBD2; clone_size: .
cdr3_aa: CASSSRSGSNQPQHF; cdr3_nt: TGTGCCAGCAGCTCAAGGAGTGGTAGCAATCAGCCCCAGCATTTT; v_call: TRBV7-6; j_call: TRBJ1-5; d_call: .; clone_size: .
cdr3_aa: CSAVEGASTDTQYF; cdr3_nt: TGCAGTGCTGTAGAAGGGGCGAGCACAGATACGCAGTATTTT; v_call: TRBV20-1; j_call: TRBJ2-3; d_call: .; clone_size: many
cdr3_aa: CASSPALAGGGTQYF; cdr3_nt: TGTGCCAGCAGTCCAGCACTAGCGGGGGGCGGTACGCAGTATTTT; v_call: TRBV12-3/TRBV12-4; j_call: TRBJ2-3; d_call: TRBD2; clone_size: .
cdr3_aa: CASSGHDRNEQFF; cdr3_nt: TGTGCCAGCAGTGGCCACGATAGGAATGAGCAGTTCTTC; v_call: TRBV2; j_call: TRBJ2-1; d_call: .; clone_size: .
cdr3_aa: CASSTTYGYTF; cdr3_nt: TGTGCCAGTAGTACGACCTATGGCTACACCTTC; v_call: TRBV19; j_call: TRBJ1-2; d_call: .; clone_size: few
cdr3_aa: CASSLHTGFSGELFF; cdr3_nt: TGTGCCAGCAGCTTACATACAGGGTTTTCCGGGGAGCTGTTTTTT; v_call: TRBV7-3; j_call: TRBJ2-2; d_call: .; clone_size: .
cdr3_aa: CASSHGLAPGELFF; cdr3_nt: TGCGCCAGCAGCCATGGACTAGCCCCCGGGGAGCTGTTTTTT; v_call: TRBV4-1; j_call: TRBJ2-2; d_call: TRBD2; clone_size: many
cdr3_aa: CASRSRRGFTYEQYF; cdr3_nt: TGTGCCAGCAGGTCCCGAAGAGGGTTTACCTACGAGCAGTACTTC; v_call: TRBV2; j_call: TRBJ2-7; d_call: .; clone_size: few
cdr3_aa: CASNTGGSNEQFF; cdr3_nt: TGTGCCAGTAATACAGGAGGTTCCAATGAGCAGTTCTTC; v_call: TRBV19; j_call: TRBJ2-1; d_call: .; clone_size: .
cdr3_aa: CASSYRPFVGGEQYF; cdr3_nt: TGTGCCAGCAGTTACCGTCCGTTCGTGGGGGGCGAGCAGTACTTC; v_call: TRBV6-2/TRBV6-3; j_call: TRBJ2-7; d_call: .; clone_size: .
cdr3_aa: CAWSQKQAWEEKLFF; cdr3_nt: TGTGCCTGGAGTCAAAAACAGGCCTGGGAGGAAAAACTGTTTTTT; v_call: TRBV30; j_call: TRBJ1-4; d_call: .; clone_size: few
cdr3_aa: CSVEDWTSGEAADTQYF; cdr3_nt: TGCAGCGTTGAAGACTGGACTAGCGGGGAAGCGGCAGATACGCAGTATTTT; v_call: TRBV29-1; j_call: TRBJ2-3; d_call: TRBD2; clone_size: .
cdr3_aa: CSVRRDVDNSPLHF; cdr3_nt: TGCAGCGTTAGGCGGGATGTCGATAATTCACCCCTCCACTTT; v_call: TRBV29-1; j_call: TRBJ1-6; d_call: .; clone_size: .
cdr3_aa: CASSVQGIADTQYF; cdr3_nt: TGCGCCAGCAGCGTACAGGGGATCGCAGATACGCAGTATTTT; v_call: TRBV5-1; j_call: TRBJ2-3; d_call: TRBD1; clone_size: few
cdr3_aa: CASSLRQTDTQYF; cdr3_nt: TGTGCCAGCAGCTTGCGTCAGACAGATACGCAGTATTTT; v_call: TRBV7-9; j_call: TRBJ2-3; d_call: .; clone_size: .
cdr3_aa: CASSLVTGNEAFF; cdr3_nt: TGTGCCAGCAGCTTAGTGACAGGGAATGAAGCTTTCTTT; v_call: TRBV7-9; j_call: TRBJ1-1; d_call: TRBD1; clone_size: .
cdr3_aa: CASSLEGVRNEQFF; cdr3_nt: TGTGCCAGCAGCTTAGAGGGGGTTCGCAATGAGCAGTTCTTC; v_call: TRBV7-9; j_call: TRBJ2-1; d_call: .; clone_size: few
cdr3_aa: CASSLASGAGQETQYF; cdr3_nt: TGTGCCAGCAGCTTAGCGTCGGGTGCAGGCCAAGAGACCCAGTACTTC; v_call: TRBV7-9; j_call: TRBJ2-5; d_call: .; clone_size: .
cdr3_aa: CASSELTGPYNEQFF; cdr3_nt: TGTGCCAGCAGTGAGTTAACAGGACCCTACAATGAGCAGTTCTTC; v_call: TRBV28; j_call: TRBJ2-1; d_call: .; clone_size: few